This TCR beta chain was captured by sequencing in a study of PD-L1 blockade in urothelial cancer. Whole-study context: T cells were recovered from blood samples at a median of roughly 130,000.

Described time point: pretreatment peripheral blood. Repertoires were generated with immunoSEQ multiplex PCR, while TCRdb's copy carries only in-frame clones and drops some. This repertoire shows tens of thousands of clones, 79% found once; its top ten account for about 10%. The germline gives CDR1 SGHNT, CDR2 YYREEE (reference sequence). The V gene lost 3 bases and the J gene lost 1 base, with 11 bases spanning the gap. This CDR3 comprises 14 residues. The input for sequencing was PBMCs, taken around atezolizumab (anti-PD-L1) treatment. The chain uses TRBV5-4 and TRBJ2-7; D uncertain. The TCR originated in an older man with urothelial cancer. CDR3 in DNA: TGTGCCAGCAGCTCACCCTCCAGTTCCTACGAGCAGTACTTC. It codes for CASSSPSSSYEQYF.